This record looks at one TCR beta chain sequence and its context. The antigen is unknown. Germline lookup yields CDR1 SGHTA and CDR2 FQGTGA. V shed 0 bases and J shed 7 bases, with 10 bases lying between them. The CDR3 spans 14 residues. This sample was included in a study of cytomegalovirus exposure and HLA in healthy donors. Study outcomes and limitations: Investigators reported under 200 TCR beta chains as tied to cytomegalovirus. In a later analysis, a missense DCLRE1C variant was linked to TCR beta V- and J-gene trimming. In a later analysis, HLA-associated beta chains showed higher expansion and lower generation probabilities than comparable chains.

PCR used 60 Vbeta primers and 13 Jbeta primers. Profiling relied on immunoSEQ multiplex PCR, and the TCRdb table lists in-frame clones only, not all of them. The sample has 95,000 to 110,000 clones; about 72% are singletons. The sequencing sample was made of PBMCs. The chain employs TRBV7-3 and TRBJ1-3; D gene unclear. The receptor was derived from a man younger than 35 in good health and CMV-seronegative. The CDR3 spells CASSLTSPGNTIYF. CDR3 DNA sequence: TGTGCCAGCAGCTTAACCAGCCCGGGGAACACCATATATTTT.